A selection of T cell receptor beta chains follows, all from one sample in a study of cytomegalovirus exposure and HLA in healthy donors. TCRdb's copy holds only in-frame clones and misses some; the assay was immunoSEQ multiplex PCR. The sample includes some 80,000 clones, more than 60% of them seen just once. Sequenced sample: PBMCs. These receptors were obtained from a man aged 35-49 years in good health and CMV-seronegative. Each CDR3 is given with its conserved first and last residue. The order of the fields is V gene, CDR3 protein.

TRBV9,CASSARNGRGTSTDTQYF
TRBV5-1,CASSFAGDGNTIYF
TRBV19,CASRPTGTNTEAFF
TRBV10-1,CASSLTGTGELFF
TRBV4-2,CASSRDSNGLAGETQYF
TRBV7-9,CASSLGITGSEQFF
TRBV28,CASSPSSGTGYQPQHF
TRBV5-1,CASSLDTYEQYF
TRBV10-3,CAISGTGKGEQYF
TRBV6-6,CASSYGTGVNSPLHF
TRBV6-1,CASSVGDPETQYF
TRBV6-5,CASSSSTGSEAFF
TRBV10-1,CASSDGQGAGNTIYF
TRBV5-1,CASSLGQGANNQPQHF
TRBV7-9,CASSSLWTGTNTEAFF
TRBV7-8,CASSLTGNTEAFF
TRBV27,CASSLTSGTSYEQYF
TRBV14,CASSQDFQAGFTGELFF
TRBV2,CATQAGRHNEQFF
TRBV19,CASSDLAGVGNEQFF
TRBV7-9,CASSPQGAPLEKLFF
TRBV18,CASSPPGLFPSYEQYF
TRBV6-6,CASSGTHSGTEAFF
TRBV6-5,CASSYGGLSYNEQFF
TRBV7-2,CASSRYSGTTNFNEQYF
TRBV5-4,CASSLDEGAKYGYTF
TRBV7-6,CASSFKREGGTDTQYF
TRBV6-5,CASTSGTSFAEQYF
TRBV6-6,CANGEGQGAGAFF
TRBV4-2,CASSRERGNHQPQHF
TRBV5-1,CASSPRGGADLAKNIQYF
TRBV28,CASRTSGSSYEQYF
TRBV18,CASSPRQEPAYEQYF
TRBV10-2,CATRLGADTQYF
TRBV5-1,CASTLGGFTEAFF
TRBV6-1,CASSEAASGSNTGELFF
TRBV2,CASRSDSRNQPQHF
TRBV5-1,CASRNSEGGKSGYTF
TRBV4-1,CASSQDRELSRSYNEQFF
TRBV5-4,CASSFSGYGYTF
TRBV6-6,CASSYSSGGKLFF
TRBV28,CASSPPGLHGYTF
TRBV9,CASSVDTGQGSYEQYF
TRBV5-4,CASRTTSGREETQYF
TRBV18,CASSVQGNTGELFF